This T cell receptor beta chain was obtained from a study of blood T cell repertoires in COVID-19. Study information: Acute and convalescent COVID-19 samples came from the United States, Italy and Spain.

In the original processing: Nucleated cell counts were estimated from reference gene primer amplification. Some clones are missing from TCRdb's copy, which holds only in-frame ones; the method was immunoSEQ multiplex PCR. The V and J calls and clone size come from that table; D and trimming were worked out from the DNA. This table holds around 260,000 clones, under 90% found once. The germline V gene has CDR1 MNHEY and CDR2 SVGAGI. The CDR3 is made up of 14 amino acids. The junction had 9 bases not matched to a gene; V was cut back by 6 bases and J by 5 bases. This clone was observed at least ten times.

The sequence was collected from a woman between 45 and 65 years old who had recovered from COVID-19. The genes are TRBV6-5 and TRBJ2-7; 8 positions agree with TRBD1. Sequencing was performed on peripheral blood. This CDR3 reads CASSRGQGSNEQYF. The DNA of the CDR3 is TGTGCCAGCAGCAGAGGACAGGGCTCTAACGAGCAGTACTTC.